These 18 T cell receptor beta chains share one sample of origin, sequenced in a study of shared clonotypes between healthy human individuals (TCRdb year 2020). For the CD8 naive samples, CD45RO-negative cells were positively selected for CCR7, yielding a CD45RA+CCR7+ population from which TemRA cells were excluded. Libraries were prepared through the immunoSEQ multiplex PCR assay. The table was pulled from immuneACCESS by TCRdb, which kept in-frame rearrangements only. Such tables lose some clones; where checked, under half of the loss comes from unresolved V genes, and the rest has no known cause. This sample has about 2 million clones in its table, and about 95% of those were observed once. The top ten hold around 1% of the sample. The specimen sequenced was naive CD8+ T cells sorted from blood. This sample's cell subset or site label indicates: CD45RA+CCR7+. The receptor source for this set is a man aged 18 to 30 in good health.

The chain recombines TRBV5-4 with TRBJ2-7, with D tentatively TRBD2 (6 bases). V was clipped by 0 bases and J by 2 bases, with 12 bases between them. The length of the CDR3 is 15 residues. Germline V CDR1 and CDR2: SGHNT, YYREEE (reference sequence). The CDR3 DNA reads TGTGCCAGCAGCTTGGTAGGAGGGGATGCCTACGAGCAGTACTTC. This sequence encodes CASSLVGGDAYEQYF.

The count of this clone is one. V and J are TRBV19 and TRBJ2-1; the match to TRBD2 covers 7 bases. The CDR3 length is 16 residues. Losses at the gene ends were 1 base for V and 0 bases for J; bases not matched to a gene: 3. Germline V lookup: CDR1 LNHDA, CDR2 SQIVND (reference sequence). CDR3 coding DNA: TGTGCCAGTAGTATAGGGGACTACGGCTCCTACAATGAGCAGTTCTTC. Translated: CASSIGDYGSYNEQFF. Full variable domain (missing parts from reference TRBV19 and TRBJ2-1): DGGITQSPKYLFRKEGQNVTLSCEQNLNHDAMYWYRQDPGQGLRLIYYSQIVNDFQKGDIAEGYSVSREKKESFPLTVTSAQKNPTAFYLCASSIGDYGSYNEQFFGPGTRLTVL.

The CDR3 nucleotides read TGCGCCAGCAGCCAAGCCCAGGGCCTTTCCTACGAGCAGTACTTC. Its protein is CASSQAQGLSYEQYF. The rearrangement uses TRBV4-1 and TRBJ2-7; possible D gene TRBD1, 5 bases. V was shortened by 1 base and J by 1 base, with 11 bases between the two germline ends. The CDR3 extends over 15 amino acids. CDR1 and CDR2 from the germline V gene are MGHRA and YSYEKL.

This clone was seen only once. The gene calls are TRBV5-4 and TRBJ1-2; the D gene is possibly TRBD1 (6 bases). In germline, CDR1 is SGHNT, CDR2 YYREEE (reference sequence). Trimming pared 4 bases from V and 2 bases from J, leaving 24 bases between. The length of the CDR3 is 18 residues. This chain's CDR3 is CASSRNGGLTGRNYGYTF. CDR3 DNA sequence: TGTGCCAGCAGCCGTAATGGGGGTCTAACAGGGCGGAACTATGGCTACACCTTC.

This chain uses TRBV9 with TRBJ2-6; no clear D. With 5 bases removed from V and 4 bases from J, the gap between germline ends came to 7 bases. The germline V gene has CDR1 SGDLS and CDR2 YYNGEE. The CDR3 consists of 13 residues. CDR3 loop: CASRDDGANVLTF. The CDR3 bases are TGTGCCAGCAGAGATGACGGGGCCAACGTCCTGACTTTC.

Regarding this clone: This specimen includes other DNA sequences encoding the same CDR3. This rearrangement joins TRBV11-2 to TRBJ1-2; tentatively, D is TRBD1 (5 bases). Per the germline V gene, CDR1 is SGHAT and CDR2 is FQNNGV. Trimming stripped 5 bases from V and 5 bases from J, with 12 bases between. CDR3 length equals 13 residues. CDR3 coding DNA: TGTGCCAGCAGCAACGGGACCGTGTATGGCTACACCTTC. It encodes CASSNGTVYGYTF.

The rearrangement joins TRBV6-1 to TRBJ2-2, with 8 bases that match TRBD2. The CDR3 totals 16 residues. Germline CDR1 is MNHNS and CDR2 is SASEGT. The junction had 6 bases not matched to a gene; V was cut back by 3 bases and J by 3 bases. CDR3 bases: TGTGCCAGCAGTGACGTCGGGGGGGGGCACACCGGGGAGCTGTTTTTT. It encodes CASSDVGGGHTGELFF.

Here the CDR3 reads CSVEAGSFYEQYF. In DNA, the CDR3 is TGCAGCGTTGAGGCGGGCAGCTTCTACGAGCAGTACTTC. The chain carries TRBV29-1 and TRBJ2-5; weak D call: TRBD2 (5 bases). The J call may be in error: the DNA end matches TRBJ2-7 better. The CDR3 has 13 residues. CDR1 is SQVTM and CDR2 is ANQGSEA in the germline V gene.

The chain links TRBV7-8 to TRBJ1-1, with D unclear. CDR1 is SGHVS and CDR2 is FQNEAQ in the germline V gene. This CDR3 is built from 13 residues. V was shortened by 5 bases and J by 3 bases, with 10 bases between the two germline ends. The CDR3 DNA reads TGTGCCAGCAGCCCCTGGCAGGACACTGAAGCTTTCTTT. It codes for CASSPWQDTEAFF.

In nucleotides, the CDR3 is TGTGCCAGCAGTTTTGGTGAGGGCGGGGGCTACACCTTC. Protein: CASSFGEGGGYTF. The chain uses TRBV28 and TRBJ1-2; D is ambiguous. V lost 3 bases and J 8 bases, leaving 13 bases between the germline ends. The CDR3 has 13 residues. Germline loops: CDR1 MDHEN, CDR2 SYDVKM.

The chain couples TRBV28 to TRBJ1-6; a possible D gene is TRBD1 (5 bases). V lost 3 bases and J 7 bases, leaving 13 bases between the germline ends. The CDR3 is 15 amino acids. Per germline, CDR1 MDHEN and CDR2 SYDVKM. CDR3 DNA: TGTGCCAGCAGTTTCTACCCGGGGGGGAATTCACCCCTCCACTTT. Translating it yields CASSFYPGGNSPLHF. The full variable domain, with the rest looked up from reference TRBV28 and TRBJ1-6, is DVKVTQSSRYLVKRTGEKVFLECVQDMDHENMFWYRQDPGLGLRLIYFSYDVKMKEKGDIPEGYSVSREKKERFSLILESASTNQTSMYLCASSFYPGGNSPLHFGNGTRLTVT.

The chain employs TRBV29-1 and TRBJ1-2; 11 positions match TRBD1. The CDR3 is 16 residues long. CDR1 and CDR2 (germline): SQVTM, ANQGSEA. V dropped 3 bases and J dropped 3; count of bases not matched to a gene: 9. CDR3 nucleotide sequence: TGCAGCGTTGAGCTGGGACAGGGGGGTTTTTACTATGGCTACACCTTC. Residues: CSVELGQGGFYYGYTF.

This rearrangement joins TRBV27 to TRBJ2-7; 7 nucleotides align to TRBD1. Looked up from germline, CDR1 is MNHEY and CDR2 is SMNVEV (reference sequence). This CDR3 contains 14 residues. The V and J ends lost 10 bases and 5 bases, in that order; junction bases with no gene match: 14. DNA of the CDR3: TGTGCCACCTCGTGGGTACAGGGGATCCACGAGCAGTACTTC. It specifies CATSWVQGIHEQYF.

This rearrangement joins TRBV6-5 to TRBJ2-7; D gene uncertain. This CDR3 spans 15 amino acids. Germline V gene data show CDR1 as MNHEY and CDR2 as SVGAGI. The V end was cut by 5 bases, the J end by 0 bases, with 14 bases between. The CDR3 spells CASSHQLSYSYEQYF. The DNA for the CDR3 is TGTGCCAGCAGTCACCAGTTATCTTACTCCTACGAGCAGTACTTC.

This rearrangement joins TRBV28 to TRBJ1-6; TRBD1 matches 9 bases. The germline V gene encodes CDR1 MDHEN and CDR2 SYDVKM. After removal of 2 bases from V and 13 bases from J, the junction contained 12 bases not matched to a gene. This CDR3 is 16 amino acids long. Here the CDR3 DNA reads TGTGCCAGCAGTTTACCGGGACAGGGCCTAGGGGGTCCCCTCCACTTT. Its translation is CASSLPGQGLGGPLHF.

The V and J genes are TRBV27 and TRBJ2-7; D is unresolved. V lost 0 bases and J lost 2, with 8 bases in between. The CDR3 length is 14 residues. The germline gives CDR1 MNHEY, CDR2 SMNVEV (reference sequence). As DNA, the CDR3 is TGTGCCAGCAGTTTATCGGGGTACCCCTACGAGCAGTACTTC. Protein product: CASSLSGYPYEQYF.

V usage is TRBV9 and J usage is TRBJ1-3, with no clear D. The CDR3 loop spans 15 amino acids. Germline V gene lookup returns CDR1 SGDLS and CDR2 YYNGEE. Trimming removed 6 bases from V and 4 bases from J, with 17 bases in between. The CDR3 sequence: CASTLEAGNGNTIYF. The CDR3 DNA sequence: TGTGCCAGCACCTTGGAAGCGGGGAACGGAAACACCATATATTTT.

This sequence joins TRBV9 and TRBJ2-7; D is ambiguous. Germline values: CDR1 SGDLS, CDR2 YYNGEE. The CDR3 covers 14 residues. Trimming removed 0 bases from V and 5 bases from J, with 12 bases in between. This chain's CDR3 is CASSVGGRAHEQYF. CDR3 bases: TGTGCCAGCAGCGTAGGGGGAAGGGCCCACGAGCAGTACTTC.